The present T cell receptor (beta chain) was sequenced within a study of CXCR3-negative and CXCR3-positive naive CD8 T cells. Overall study findings and caveats: In naive cells, CXCR3-negative and CXCR3-positive subsets had similar TRBV-TRBJ usage; memory cells differed. Hydrophobicity was higher for TRB CDR3s found in CXCR3-positive naive cells than in CXCR3-negative naive cells.

In preparing the TRB cDNA libraries, 5' RACE with UMI labels was used. TCRdb derives one entry per CDR3 protein from the 5' RACE reads, leaving out DNA. The data show 20,000 to 30,000 distinct CDR3 sequences, and the top ten clones hold about 2.7%. Those CD8+ T cells considered naive were CD45RO-CCR7+CD27+CD95-. About this clonotype itself: The antigen remains unidentified.

Germline V gene lookup returns CDR1 KGHSH and CDR2 LQKENI. The CDR3 is 16 amino acids. This chain links TRBV18 with TRBJ2-3; TCRdb proposes TRBD2, but this gene call is untestable without DNA. The material sequenced was naive CXCR3- CD8+ T cells from blood. Subset of the sample: CD45RO-CCR7+CD27+CD95- naive CD8+ T cells lacking CXCR3 (TNR3-). This receptor was obtained from a human donor in good health. Some clones in this sample may be carry-over from other donors' samples. CDR3 region: CASSPPGGPSTDTQYF.